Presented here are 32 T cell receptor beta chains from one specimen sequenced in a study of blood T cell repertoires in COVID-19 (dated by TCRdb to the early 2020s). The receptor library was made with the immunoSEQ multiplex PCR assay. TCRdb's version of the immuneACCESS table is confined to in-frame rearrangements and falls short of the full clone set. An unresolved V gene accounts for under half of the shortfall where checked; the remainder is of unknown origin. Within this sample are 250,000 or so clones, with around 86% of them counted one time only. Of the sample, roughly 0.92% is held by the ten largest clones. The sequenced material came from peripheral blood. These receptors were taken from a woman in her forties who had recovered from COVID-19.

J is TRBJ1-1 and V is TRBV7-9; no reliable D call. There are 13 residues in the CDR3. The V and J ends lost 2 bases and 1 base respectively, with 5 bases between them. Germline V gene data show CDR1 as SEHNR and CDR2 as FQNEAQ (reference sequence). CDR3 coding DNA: TGTGCCAGCAGCTTAAACGGGAACACTGAAGCTTTCTTT. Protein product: CASSLNGNTEAFF. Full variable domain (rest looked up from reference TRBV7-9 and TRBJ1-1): DTGVSQNPRHKITKRGQNVTFRCDPISEHNRLYWYRQTLGQGPEFLTYFQNEAQLEKSRLLSDRFSAERPKGSFSTLEIQRTEQGDSAMYLCASSLNGNTEAFFGQGTRLTVV.

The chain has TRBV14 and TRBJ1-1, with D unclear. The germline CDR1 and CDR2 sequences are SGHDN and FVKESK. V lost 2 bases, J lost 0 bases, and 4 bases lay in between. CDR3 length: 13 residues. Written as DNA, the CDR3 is TGTGCCAGCAGCCAAATAGTGAACACTGAAGCTTTCTTT. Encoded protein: CASSQIVNTEAFF. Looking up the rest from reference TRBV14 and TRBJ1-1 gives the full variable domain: EAGVTQFPSHSVIEKGQTVTLRCDPISGHDNLYWYRRVMGKEIKFLLHFVKESKQDESGMPNNRFLAERTGGTYSTLKVQPAELEDSGVYFCASSQIVNTEAFFGQGTRLTVV.

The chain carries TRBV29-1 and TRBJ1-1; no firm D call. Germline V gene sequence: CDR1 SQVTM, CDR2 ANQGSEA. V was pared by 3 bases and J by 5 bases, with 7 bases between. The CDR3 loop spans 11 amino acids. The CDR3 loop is CSVDAGTEAFF. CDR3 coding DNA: TGCAGCGTTGATGCGGGGACTGAAGCTTTCTTT.

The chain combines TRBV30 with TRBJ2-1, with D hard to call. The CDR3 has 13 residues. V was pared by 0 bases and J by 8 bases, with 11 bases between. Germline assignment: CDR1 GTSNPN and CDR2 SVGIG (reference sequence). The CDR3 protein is CAWSVLMSDEQFF. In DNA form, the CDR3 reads TGTGCCTGGAGTGTACTTATGAGCGATGAGCAGTTCTTC.

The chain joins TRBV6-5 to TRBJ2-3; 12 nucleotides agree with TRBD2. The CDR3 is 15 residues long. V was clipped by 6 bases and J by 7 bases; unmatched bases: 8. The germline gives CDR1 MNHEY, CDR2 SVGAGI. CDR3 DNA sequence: TGTGCCAGCAGGCCGACTAGCGGGAGCTCTCATACGCAGTATTTT. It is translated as CASRPTSGSSHTQYF.

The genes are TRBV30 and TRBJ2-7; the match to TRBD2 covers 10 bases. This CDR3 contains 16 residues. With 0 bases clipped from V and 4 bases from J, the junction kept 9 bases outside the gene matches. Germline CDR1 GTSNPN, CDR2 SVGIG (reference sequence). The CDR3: CAWSVHRTSGLYEQYF. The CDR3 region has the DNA TGTGCCTGGAGTGTACACAGGACTAGCGGCTTGTACGAGCAGTACTTC. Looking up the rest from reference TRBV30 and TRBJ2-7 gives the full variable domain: SQTIHQWPATLVQPVGSPLSLECTVEGTSNPNLYWYRQAAGRGLQLLFYSVGIGQISSEVPQNLSASRPQDRQFILSSKKLLLSDSGFYLCAWSVHRTSGLYEQYFGPGTRLTVT.

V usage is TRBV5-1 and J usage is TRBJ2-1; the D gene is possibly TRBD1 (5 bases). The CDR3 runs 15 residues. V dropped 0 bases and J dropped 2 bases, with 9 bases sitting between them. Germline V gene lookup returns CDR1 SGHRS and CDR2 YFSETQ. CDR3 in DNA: TGCGCCAGCAGCTTGGAACAGGCAACCTACAATGAGCAGTTCTTC. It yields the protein CASSLEQATYNEQFF.

The CDR3 region has the DNA TGTGCCAGCAGTATGAGGGACAGGGTCACTGAAGCTTTCTTT. This gives the protein CASSMRDRVTEAFF. The chain recombines TRBV27 with TRBJ1-1; 9 nucleotides align to TRBD1. V lost 5 bases to trimming and J lost 4 bases; unmatched junction nucleotides: 5. CDR1 is MNHEY, CDR2 SMNVEV, per germline (reference sequence). The CDR3 contains 14 residues.

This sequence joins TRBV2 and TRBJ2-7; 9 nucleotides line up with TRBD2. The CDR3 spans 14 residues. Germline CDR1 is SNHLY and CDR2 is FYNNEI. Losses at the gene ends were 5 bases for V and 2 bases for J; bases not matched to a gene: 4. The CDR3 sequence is CASSRSGGTYEQYF. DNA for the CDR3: TGTGCCAGCAGTCGTAGCGGGGGAACCTACGAGCAGTACTTC.

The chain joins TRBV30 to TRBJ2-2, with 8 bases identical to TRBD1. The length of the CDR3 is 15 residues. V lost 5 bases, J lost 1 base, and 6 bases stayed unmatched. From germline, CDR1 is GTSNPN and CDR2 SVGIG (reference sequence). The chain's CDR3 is CAWATGAWNTGELFF. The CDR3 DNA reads TGTGCCTGGGCGACAGGGGCCTGGAACACCGGGGAGCTGTTTTTT.

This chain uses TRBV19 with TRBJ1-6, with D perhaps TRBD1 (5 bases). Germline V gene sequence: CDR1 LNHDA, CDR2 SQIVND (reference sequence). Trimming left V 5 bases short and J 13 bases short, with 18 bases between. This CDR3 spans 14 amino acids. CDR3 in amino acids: CASSFGTEGRPLHF. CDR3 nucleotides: TGTGCCAGTAGTTTCGGGACGGAGGGGCGTCCCCTCCACTTT.

Here the CDR3 DNA reads TGTGCCACCAGTGATTTAAGCCAGGGGGCTTGGGGTGAGCAGTTCTTC. It encodes CATSDLSQGAWGEQFF. The genes are TRBV24-1 and TRBJ2-1; 8 bases fit TRBD1. Germline assignment: CDR1 KGHDR and CDR2 SFDVKD. After removal of 1 base from V and 9 bases from J, the junction contained 10 bases not matched to a gene. The CDR3 totals 16 residues.

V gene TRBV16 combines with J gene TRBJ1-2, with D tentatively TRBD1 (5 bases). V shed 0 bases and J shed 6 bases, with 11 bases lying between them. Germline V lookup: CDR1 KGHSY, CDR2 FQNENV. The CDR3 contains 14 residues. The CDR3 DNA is TGTGCCAGCAGCCAATCGACAGTAATCCATGGCTACACCTTC. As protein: CASSQSTVIHGYTF.

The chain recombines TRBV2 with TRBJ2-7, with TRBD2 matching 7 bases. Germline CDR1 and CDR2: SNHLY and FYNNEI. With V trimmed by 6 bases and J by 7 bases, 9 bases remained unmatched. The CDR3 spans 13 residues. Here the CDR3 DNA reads TGTGCCAGCAGCGGGGACGTCGGGGGGGAGCAGTACTTC. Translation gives CASSGDVGGEQYF.

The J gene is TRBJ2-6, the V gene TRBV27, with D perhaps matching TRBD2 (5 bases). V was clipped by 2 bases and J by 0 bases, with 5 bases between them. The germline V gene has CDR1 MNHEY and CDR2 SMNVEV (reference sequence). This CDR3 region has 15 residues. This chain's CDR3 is CASSLGLSGANVLTF. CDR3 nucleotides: TGTGCCAGCAGTTTAGGACTCTCTGGGGCCAACGTCCTGACTTTC.

CDR3 in DNA: TGCGCCAGCAGCCAAGTGGATTTGGGGGAGGGTGGCTACACCTTC. The encoded protein is CASSQVDLGEGGYTF. The J gene is TRBJ1-2, the V gene TRBV4-1; D is possibly TRBD1 (5 bases). The CDR3 length is 15 residues. The germline V gene encodes CDR1 MGHRA and CDR2 YSYEKL. Trimming removed 1 base at V and 7 bases at J, with 16 bases between.

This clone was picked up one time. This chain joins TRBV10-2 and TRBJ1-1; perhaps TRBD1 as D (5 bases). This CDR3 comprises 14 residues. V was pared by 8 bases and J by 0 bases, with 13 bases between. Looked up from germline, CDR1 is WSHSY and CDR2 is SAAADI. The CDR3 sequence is CASSLGGMNTEAFF. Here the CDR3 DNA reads TGCGCCAGCTCACTGGGGGGTATGAACACTGAAGCTTTCTTT.

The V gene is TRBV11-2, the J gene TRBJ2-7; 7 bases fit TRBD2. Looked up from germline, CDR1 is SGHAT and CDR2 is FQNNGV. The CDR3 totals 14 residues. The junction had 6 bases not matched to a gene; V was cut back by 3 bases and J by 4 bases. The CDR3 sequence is CASSFPTSAYEQYF. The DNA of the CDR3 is TGTGCCAGCAGCTTCCCTACTAGCGCTTACGAGCAGTACTTC.

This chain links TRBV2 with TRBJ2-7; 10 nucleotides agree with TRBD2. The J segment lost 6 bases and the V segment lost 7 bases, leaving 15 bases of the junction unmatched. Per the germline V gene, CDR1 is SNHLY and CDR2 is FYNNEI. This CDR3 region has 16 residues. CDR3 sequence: CASMPTLAGPRGEQYF. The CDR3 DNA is TGTGCCAGCATGCCGACACTAGCGGGACCCCGTGGCGAGCAGTACTTC.

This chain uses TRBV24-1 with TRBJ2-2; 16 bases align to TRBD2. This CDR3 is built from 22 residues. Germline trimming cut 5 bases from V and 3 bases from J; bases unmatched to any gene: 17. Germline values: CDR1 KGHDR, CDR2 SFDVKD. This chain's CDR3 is CATSAQSGTSGRAGEDTGELFF. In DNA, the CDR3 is TGTGCCACCAGTGCCCAATCTGGGACTAGCGGGAGGGCCGGGGAAGACACCGGGGAGCTGTTTTTT.

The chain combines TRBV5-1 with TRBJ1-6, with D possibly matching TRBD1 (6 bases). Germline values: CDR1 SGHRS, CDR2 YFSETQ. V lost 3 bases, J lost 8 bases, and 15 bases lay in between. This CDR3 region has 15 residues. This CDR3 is CASSSGWAGDSPLHF. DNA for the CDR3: TGCGCCAGCAGCTCGGGGTGGGCAGGGGATTCACCCCTCCACTTT.

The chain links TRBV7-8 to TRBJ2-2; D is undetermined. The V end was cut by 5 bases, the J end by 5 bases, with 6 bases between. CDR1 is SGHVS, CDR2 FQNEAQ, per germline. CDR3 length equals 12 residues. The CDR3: CASSQLTGELFF. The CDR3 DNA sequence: TGTGCCAGCAGCCAGCTAACCGGGGAGCTGTTTTTT.

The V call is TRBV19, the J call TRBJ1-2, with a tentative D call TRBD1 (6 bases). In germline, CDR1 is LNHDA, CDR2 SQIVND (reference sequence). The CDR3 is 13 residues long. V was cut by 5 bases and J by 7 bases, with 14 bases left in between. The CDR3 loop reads CASSPRQASGYTF. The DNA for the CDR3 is TGTGCCAGTAGTCCCCGACAGGCGAGTGGCTACACCTTC.

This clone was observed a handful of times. The DNA of the CDR3 is TGCGCCAGCAGCCCTACGAACATCGGGCCGGGACAGGGCAATCAGCCCCAGCATTTT. Residues: CASSPTNIGPGQGNQPQHF. This chain joins TRBV4-1 and TRBJ1-5; 8 bases map to TRBD1. This CDR3 contains 19 residues. The germline V gene encodes CDR1 MGHRA and CDR2 YSYEKL. V trimming: 4 bases; J trimming: 2 bases; junction bases outside the gene matches: 16.

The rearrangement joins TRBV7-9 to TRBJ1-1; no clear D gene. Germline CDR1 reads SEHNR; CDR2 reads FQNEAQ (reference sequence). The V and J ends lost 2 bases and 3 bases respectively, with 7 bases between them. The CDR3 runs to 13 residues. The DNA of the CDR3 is TGTGCCAGCAGCTTAACTCGGGACACTGAAGCTTTCTTT. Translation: CASSLTRDTEAFF.

The CDR3 is CASSSGLAGGETQYF. CDR3 bases: TGTGCCAGCAGTTCGGGACTAGCGGGTGGGGAGACCCAGTACTTC. V is TRBV27 and J is TRBJ2-5; 12 nucleotides agree with TRBD2. Germline V gene data show CDR1 as MNHEY and CDR2 as SMNVEV (reference sequence). The CDR3 has 15 amino acids. V lost 4 bases and J lost 5; bases outside the gene matches: 5.

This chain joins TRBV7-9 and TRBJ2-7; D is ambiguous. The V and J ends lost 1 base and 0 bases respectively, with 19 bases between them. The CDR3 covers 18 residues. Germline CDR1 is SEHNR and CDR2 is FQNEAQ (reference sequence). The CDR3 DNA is TGTGCCAGCAGCTTAGTAGACTGGGTCTCGTCGAGCTCCTACGAGCAGTACTTC. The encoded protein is CASSLVDWVSSSSYEQYF.

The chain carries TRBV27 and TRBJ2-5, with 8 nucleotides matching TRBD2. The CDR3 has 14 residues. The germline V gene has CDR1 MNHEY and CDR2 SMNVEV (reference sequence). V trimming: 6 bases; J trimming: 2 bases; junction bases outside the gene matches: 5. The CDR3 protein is CASRVSSGQETQYF. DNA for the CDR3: TGTGCCAGCAGGGTCTCTAGCGGGCAAGAGACCCAGTACTTC.

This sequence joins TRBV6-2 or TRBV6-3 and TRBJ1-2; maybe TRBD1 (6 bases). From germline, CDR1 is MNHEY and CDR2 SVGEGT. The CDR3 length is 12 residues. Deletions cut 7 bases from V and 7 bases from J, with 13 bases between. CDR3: CASTPRGFGYTF. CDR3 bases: TGTGCCAGCACCCCGAGGGGGTTTGGCTACACCTTC.

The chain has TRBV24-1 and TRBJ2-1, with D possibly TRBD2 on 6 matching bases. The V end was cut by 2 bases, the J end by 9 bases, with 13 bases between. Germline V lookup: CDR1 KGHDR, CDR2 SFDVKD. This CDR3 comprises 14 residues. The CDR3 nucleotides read TGTGCCACCAGTGATTCTGCGGGGACGGGTGAGCAGTTCTTC. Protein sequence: CATSDSAGTGEQFF.

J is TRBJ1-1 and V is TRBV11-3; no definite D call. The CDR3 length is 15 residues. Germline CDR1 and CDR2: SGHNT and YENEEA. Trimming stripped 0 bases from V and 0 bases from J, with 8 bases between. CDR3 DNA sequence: TGTGCCAGCAGCTTAGACCACAGCCTGAACACTGAAGCTTTCTTT. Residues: CASSLDHSLNTEAFF. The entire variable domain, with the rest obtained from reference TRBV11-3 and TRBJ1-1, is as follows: EAGVVQSPRYKIIEKKQPVAFWCNPISGHNTLYWYLQNLGQGPELLIRYENEEAVDDSQLPKDRFSAERLKGVDSTLKIQPAELGDSAVYLCASSLDHSLNTEAFFGQGTRLTVV.

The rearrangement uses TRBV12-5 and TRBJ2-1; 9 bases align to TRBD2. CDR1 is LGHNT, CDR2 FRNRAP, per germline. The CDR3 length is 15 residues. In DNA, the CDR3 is TGTGCCTCAATCGGCAAATTAGCGGGAGTTGCTGAGCAGTTCTTC. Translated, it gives CASIGKLAGVAEQFF.